This T cell receptor beta chain emerged from a study of regulatory T cells in long-lasting Graves disease listed by TCRdb under 2021. The study in broad terms: In the newly diagnosed Graves' disease group, patients had been taking antithyroid drugs for less than 3 months. TCR sequencing covered roughly 13 persistent and 20 or so newly diagnosed Graves' disease patients, around 35 samples in total. The study was conducted in China and was registered as a clinical trial. Patients with persistent Graves' disease were compared with patients with newly diagnosed Graves' disease using TCR sequencing and RNA sequencing of peripheral blood. Overall results and qualifications from the work: A larger number of public clonotypes was shared among persistent patients (approximately 3,000) than among newly diagnosed patients (around 970). Only the TCR beta chain was sequenced and analyzed. Compared with newly diagnosed patients, patients with persistent Graves' disease had lower TCR Shannon entropy and fewer highly expanded clones, which suggests clonal expansion. Preferential use of TRBV28, TRBJ1-2 and TRBJ2-5 was observed in persistent disease, whereas TRBV20-1 and TRBJ2-1 were favored in newly diagnosed disease. The authors acknowledged the small sample size as a limitation that may reduce accuracy. Peripheral blood alone was examined, since thyroid tissue, which constituted the primary lesion, could not be accessed.

CDR1 and CDR2, per the germline V gene, are KGHSH and LQKENI. The CDR3 has 13 amino acids, counting the end cysteine and phenylalanine. Only the CDR3 part of the read is kept: 39 bases, read in frame from the first base. V loses 3 bases, J loses 5 bases, and the germline ends lie 10 bases apart. In its sample, this clonotype was seen many times. Which antigen it targets is not known. Qualities for individual bases were not recorded, and no much larger clone is one base off. Libraries were constructed by multiplex PCR. The instrument given in TCRdb is Illumina HiSeq 4000. To build TCR beta libraries, CDR3 regions were amplified by Arm-PCR using iRepertoire HTBI primers. PCR products were gel purified before sequencing. As for how the authors treated the data: Gene usage analysis of CDR3 amino acid clonotypes used the approximately 56 TRBV and 14 TRBJ segments found across samples. COPE and FqMerger were used to merge the filtered high-quality paired reads into contigs. BLAST was used to align contigs to IMGT TRBV, TRBD and TRBJ reference genes, and CDR3 was defined according to IMGT. Highly expanded clones were defined as clonotypes with a frequency above 0.1%. Shannon entropy served as the measure of repertoire diversity, while the Gini coefficient captured V-J evenness. A clonotype found in more than one individual was treated as public. TCRdb itself trimmed the public reads at Q25 with fastp, ran MiXCR and retained productive beta chains. Each entry is one CDR3 protein sequence, shown with its most common DNA and genes. TCRdb, not the original authors, processed these V and J calls. The sample records over 350,000 distinct CDR3 sequences, 14% of which are singletons. The ten biggest clones cover about 15% of the sample.

This specimen's time point label, interpreted: newly diagnosed GD, antithyroid drugs for less than 3 months. For both TCR sequencing and RNA sequencing, RNA was extracted from PBMCs using TRIzol. The diagnosis of Graves' disease was made according to American Thyroid Association guidelines. Recruitment of patients was carried out at an endocrinology department in Xi'an, China. Each patient gave about 9.1 milliliters of peripheral blood, collected in an EDTA anticoagulant tube. Ficoll Paque Plus density gradient separation was used to isolate PBMCs, and no further T cell sorting was performed. An Agilent 2100 Bioanalyzer and agarose gel were used to assess RNA quality, and a NanoDrop 2000 was used to measure RNA concentration. These sequences were also reported in another study, on T cells in Graves' hyperthyroidism and ophthalmopathy. The second study, in turn, reports: Stable Graves' hyperthyroidism was defined as no progression to ophthalmopathy during 18 months of follow-up. Hyperthyroidism patients were newly diagnosed, had a disease duration of under 2 months, and were aged 18 to 65 years. The study excluded patients with uncontrolled infections, other autoimmune diseases, pregnancy or lactation. Diagnoses were based on clinical symptoms, serum thyroxine and TRAb, thyroid ultrasound and orbital computed tomography. The TCR CDR3 was subjected to a first round of RT-PCR using the HTBI primer set and the Qiagen OneStep RT-PCR kit. Blood samples also contained most of the expanded thyroid clonotypes (frequency above 0.001), which suggests that blood repertoires may reflect thyroid immune responses. Ophthalmopathy was separated from stable hyperthyroidism by a 13 V-J signature model, with approximately 89% sensitivity and roughly 81% specificity obtained in cross-validation and 80%/75% obtained in testing. In validation, the model predicted progression to ophthalmopathy with approximately 71% sensitivity and 72% to 85% specificity, a median of roughly seven months before onset. TCR V-J signatures able to tell the groups apart were searched for in a discovery cohort of 100 patients, of whom around 43 had Graves' ophthalmopathy and 55 to 65 had stable Graves' hyperthyroidism. Prospective prediction of ophthalmopathy was tested in an independent validation cohort of some 19 hyperthyroidism patients and 17 patients who later progressed to ophthalmopathy. The approximately 97 discovery patients were randomly divided into training and test sets at a 7:3 ratio. In about 6 Graves' hyperthyroidism patients, the study also compared T-cell repertoires from thyroid tissue with T-cell repertoires from blood. Following sampling, methimazole starting at 30 mg daily was given to hyperthyroidism patients, and high-dose intravenous methylprednisolone was given to ophthalmopathy patients. Libraries were constructed in a second round of multiplex PCR, after which size selection and purification were performed. Libraries were sequenced paired-end with 100 bp reads on an Illumina HiSeq2000. SOAPnuke was used to process the raw data, with reads discarded if the reads contained adapters or uncalled bases, had a mean Phred below 15, or lacked an exact constant-primer or identifier match. COPE v1.2.5 was used to merge the high-quality paired reads, and each unique nucleotide sequence was defined as a clonotype. Clonotypes were aligned to IMGT TRBV, TRBD and TRBJ reference segments using MiTCR v1.1. The analysis included only V-J combinations with a frequency above 0.0001, which together covered around 99% of the repertoires. A TCS score was defined as the ratio of F50 (clonal expansion) to E x V (chaos), with BLOSUM62-based TCRdist applied between CDR3 peptides within each V-J. Welch's t-statistics and random forest reduced fewer than 550 V-J features to 13, which were used in a naive Bayes classifier (R e1071). No statistical method was used to fix the sample size in advance, and group allocation was not hidden from the investigators. According to the paper, TCR Vbeta CDR3 sequencing was carried out on about 140 peripheral blood samples, which came from under 50 ophthalmopathy, some 73 hyperthyroidism and around 17 progressor patients.

The starting material was peripheral blood mononuclear cells (PBMCs), obtained at new diagnosis, from a patient treated with antithyroid drugs. The chain links TRBV18 with TRBJ2-5, with the D segment identity uncertain. The source is a woman in her 50s with Graves disease. Donor details come from another sample of the same person, matched by shared clones. The CDR3 in this case is CASSPGFEETQYF. The DNA sequence is given as TGTGCCAGCTCACCCGGGTTCGAGGAGACCCAGTACTTC.